Listed below are T cell receptor beta chains from one sample, sequenced in a study of blood T cell repertoires in COVID-19. Method: immunoSEQ multiplex PCR; TCRdb's copy keeps in-frame clones and lacks some. The table lists 80,000 to 130,000 clones, more than 90% of them singletons. Sequencing was done on a sample of peripheral blood. The receptors originated from an older man with acute or convalescent COVID-19. CDR3s include the opening cysteine and the closing phenylalanine or tryptophan. The order of the fields is CDR3 DNA, CDR3 protein, V gene, D gene, clone size, J gene, CDR3 length. D genes are given only for firm matches. Only some rows state a clone size, as once, few, many or a class for expanded clones.

CDR3 DNA: TGTGCCAGCAGCCTCTCTTCCCTAGGAAATTCACCCCTCCACTTT
CDR3 protein: CASSLSSLGNSPLHF
V gene: TRBV7-9
D gene: .
clone size: .
J gene: TRBJ1-6
CDR3 length: 15

CDR3 DNA: TGTGCCAGTAGTATTGGGCGCAGGGGAAACACTGAAGCTTTCTTT
CDR3 protein: CASSIGRRGNTEAFF
V gene: TRBV19
D gene: .
clone size: .
J gene: TRBJ1-1
CDR3 length: 15

CDR3 DNA: TGTGCCAGCAGTTACGGCGGGGGACTCTCGAATACGCAGTATTTT
CDR3 protein: CASSYGGGLSNTQYF
V gene: TRBV6-5
D gene: TRBD2
clone size: .
J gene: TRBJ2-3
CDR3 length: 15

CDR3 DNA: TGTGCCAGCGGCTTAAAGGGGGGGATGGATAGCTTAGCTTTCTTT
CDR3 protein: CASGLKGGMDSLAFF
V gene: TRBV28
D gene: .
clone size: once
J gene: TRBJ1-1
CDR3 length: 15

CDR3 DNA: TGTGCCAGCAGCTTAGGTAGGGGGTACGAGCAGTACTTC
CDR3 protein: CASSLGRGYEQYF
V gene: TRBV7-2
D gene: .
clone size: .
J gene: TRBJ2-7
CDR3 length: 13

CDR3 DNA: TGTGCCAGCAGCCCAAGACAGGGGCTCAGTTACGAGCAGTACTTC
CDR3 protein: CASSPRQGLSYEQYF
V gene: TRBV7-2
D gene: TRBD1
clone size: .
J gene: TRBJ2-7
CDR3 length: 15

CDR3 DNA: TGCGCCAGCAGCTTGGCAGGGGGAGTCTACGAGCAGTACTTC
CDR3 protein: CASSLAGGVYEQYF
V gene: TRBV5-1
D gene: TRBD1
clone size: .
J gene: TRBJ2-7
CDR3 length: 14

CDR3 DNA: TGCGCCAGCAGACACAAAAGGGAGGGCACTGAAGCTTTCTTT
CDR3 protein: CASRHKREGTEAFF
V gene: TRBV4-1
D gene: .
clone size: once
J gene: TRBJ1-1
CDR3 length: 14

CDR3 DNA: TGTGCCAGCAGCCAAGCGAACAGGGCGAGAACTGAAGCTTTCTTT
CDR3 protein: CASSQANRARTEAFF
V gene: TRBV14
D gene: .
clone size: .
J gene: TRBJ1-1
CDR3 length: 15

CDR3 DNA: TGTGCCAGCAGCACCGGGACAGGGACCGGGGAGCTGTTTTTT
CDR3 protein: CASSTGTGTGELFF
V gene: TRBV7-7
D gene: TRBD1
clone size: .
J gene: TRBJ2-2
CDR3 length: 14

CDR3 DNA: TGTGCCAGCAGTTCCCCGACAGGGCGTAAGGCACGATACGAGCAGTACTTC
CDR3 protein: CASSSPTGRKARYEQYF
V gene: TRBV7-9
D gene: TRBD1
clone size: medium-sized
J gene: TRBJ2-7
CDR3 length: 17

CDR3 DNA: TGTGCCAGCAGGTCATCCGAGACACCATCGCAGTTCTTC
CDR3 protein: CASRSSETPSQFF
V gene: TRBV12-3/TRBV12-4
D gene: .
clone size: .
J gene: TRBJ2-1
CDR3 length: 13

CDR3 DNA: TGTGCCAGCAGCCCAGGGTACTATGGCTACACCTTC
CDR3 protein: CASSPGYYGYTF
V gene: TRBV6-5
D gene: .
clone size: .
J gene: TRBJ1-2
CDR3 length: 12

CDR3 DNA: TGTGCCAGCAGCCCGCCCCCGGGAGGGTTGTCAGATACGCAGTATTTT
CDR3 protein: CASSPPPGGLSDTQYF
V gene: TRBV5-4
D gene: TRBD2
clone size: .
J gene: TRBJ2-3
CDR3 length: 16

CDR3 DNA: TGTGCCAGCAGTTTGGCCCGCTATGGCTACACCTTC
CDR3 protein: CASSLARYGYTF
V gene: TRBV28
D gene: .
clone size: .
J gene: TRBJ1-2
CDR3 length: 12

CDR3 DNA: TGTGCCAGCTCACCACGCCAGGGGGGACGGAACACTGAAGCTTTCTTT
CDR3 protein: CASSPRQGGRNTEAFF
V gene: TRBV18
D gene: TRBD1
clone size: .
J gene: TRBJ1-1
CDR3 length: 16

CDR3 DNA: TGTGCCAGCAGCTTATGGTCCGGGACAGGGTCCTACGAGCAGTACTTC
CDR3 protein: CASSLWSGTGSYEQYF
V gene: TRBV7-6
D gene: TRBD1
clone size: .
J gene: TRBJ2-7
CDR3 length: 16

CDR3 DNA: TGTGCCAGCAGACTAAGTAATCCCGGACAGTCGCCGGCCCAAGCTTTCTTT
CDR3 protein: CASRLSNPGQSPAQAFF
V gene: TRBV5-4
D gene: .
clone size: .
J gene: TRBJ1-1
CDR3 length: 17

CDR3 DNA: TGTGCCACCAGCAGAGATAGGGGAAGTGGAAACACCATATATTTT
CDR3 protein: CATSRDRGSGNTIYF
V gene: TRBV15
D gene: .
clone size: .
J gene: TRBJ1-3
CDR3 length: 15

CDR3 DNA: TGTGCCAGCAAGAGGGAGGTCGCTGAAGCTTTCTTT
CDR3 protein: CASKREVAEAFF
V gene: TRBV28
D gene: .
clone size: .
J gene: TRBJ1-1
CDR3 length: 12